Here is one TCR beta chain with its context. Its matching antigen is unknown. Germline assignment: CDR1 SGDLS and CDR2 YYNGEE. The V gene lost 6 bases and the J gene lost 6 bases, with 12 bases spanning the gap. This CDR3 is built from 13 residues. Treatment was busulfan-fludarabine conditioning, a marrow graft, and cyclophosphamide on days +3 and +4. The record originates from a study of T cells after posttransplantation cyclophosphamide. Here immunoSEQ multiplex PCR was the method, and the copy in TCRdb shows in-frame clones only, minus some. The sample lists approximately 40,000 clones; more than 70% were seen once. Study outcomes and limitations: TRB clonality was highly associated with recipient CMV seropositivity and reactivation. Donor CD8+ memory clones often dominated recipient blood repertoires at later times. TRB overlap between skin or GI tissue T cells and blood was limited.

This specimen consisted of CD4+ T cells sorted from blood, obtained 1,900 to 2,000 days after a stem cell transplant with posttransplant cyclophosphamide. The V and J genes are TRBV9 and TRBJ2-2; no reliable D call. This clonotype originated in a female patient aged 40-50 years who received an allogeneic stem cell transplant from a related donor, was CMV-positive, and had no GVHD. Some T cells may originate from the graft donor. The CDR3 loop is CASTNREPGELFF. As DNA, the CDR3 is TGTGCCAGCACCAACCGAGAGCCCGGGGAGCTGTTTTTT.